Listed here is a single TCR beta chain. The antigen remains unidentified. The CDR3 runs to 14 residues. V was clipped by 4 bases and J by 8 bases, with 14 bases between them. From germline, CDR1 is MGHDK and CDR2 SYGVNS. These data are taken from a study of cytomegalovirus exposure and HLA in healthy donors. Background on the study: Approximately 180 million T cells yielded more than 95 million unique TCR beta sequences, as an earlier analysis found. Study-wide results and caveats: Among TCR beta chains, those listed as cytomegalovirus-associated numbered around 180.

13 Jbeta primers and 60 Vbeta primers were used for the PCR. Generated by immunoSEQ multiplex PCR, the TCRdb table keeps only in-frame clones and is missing some. Of approximately 100,000 clones detected, 74% appear once; the ten largest clones hold roughly 2.7%. The sequenced material came from PBMCs. This receptor was taken from a man between 45 and 60 years old in good health and CMV-seropositive. The V and J genes are TRBV25-1 and TRBJ2-2; no firm D call. The CDR3 reads CASSATTTGGELFF. The DNA for the CDR3 is TGTGCCAGCAGTGCAACTACCACTGGAGGGGAGCTGTTTTTT.